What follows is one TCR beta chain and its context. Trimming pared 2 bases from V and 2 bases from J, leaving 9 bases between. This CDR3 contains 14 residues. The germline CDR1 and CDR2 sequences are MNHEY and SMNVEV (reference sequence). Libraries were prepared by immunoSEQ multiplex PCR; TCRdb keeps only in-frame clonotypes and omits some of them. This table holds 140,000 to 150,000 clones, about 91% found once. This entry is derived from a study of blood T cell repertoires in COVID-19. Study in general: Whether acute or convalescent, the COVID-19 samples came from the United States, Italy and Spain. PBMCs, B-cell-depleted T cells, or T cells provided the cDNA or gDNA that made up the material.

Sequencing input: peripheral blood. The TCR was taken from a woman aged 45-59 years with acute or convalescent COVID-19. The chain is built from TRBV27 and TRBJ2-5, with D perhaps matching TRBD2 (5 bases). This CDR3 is CASSLEGQQETQYF. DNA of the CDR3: TGTGCCAGCAGTTTAGAGGGTCAGCAAGAGACCCAGTACTTC.